This TCR beta chain was documented in a study of T cell repertoires in cytomegalovirus infection. TCRdb called the reads again in MiXCR, with one record for every CDR3 protein. The top ten clones hold roughly a quarter of a sample with about 490,000 distinct CDR3 sequences, approximately 15% of them seen once. Sequenced material: CD8+ T cells from PBMCs. This TCR was recovered from a human donor in good health (CMV status not recorded). Some clones in this sample may be carry-over from other donors' samples.

The CDR3 sequence is CASSWAAGLTDTQYF. The CDR3 DNA follows: TGTGCCAGCAGTTGGGCGGCAGGCCTCACAGATACGCAGTATTTT. The V and J genes are TRBV27 and TRBJ2-3; no reliable D call. V lost 4 bases to trimming and J lost 2 bases, with 13 bases between them. Germline V CDR1 and CDR2: MNHEY, SMNVEV (reference sequence). This CDR3 comprises 15 residues.